The entry that follows covers one T cell receptor beta chain sequence. Its specificity is not known. Here immunoSEQ multiplex PCR was the method, and the copy in TCRdb shows in-frame clones only, minus some. This sample has 300,000 to 400,000 clones; about 87% occur once, and the top ten carry approximately 5.9%. Treatment specified: some 20 received Ad26.COV2.S at low or high dose, single or two shots; 5 received placebo; per-sample allocation not given. Sampling occurred on day 63 after the first vaccine or placebo injection. Boston provided a donor who was an adult aged 18-55 years. This sample is drawn from a study of Ad26.COV2.S vaccination and SARS-CoV-2 variants. Study-level information: As a participant in COV1001, the donor was in the Ad26.COV2.S trial arm. Dosing was one shot or two shots 56 days apart. Study-wide points: Placebo and vaccine recipients had non-spike TCR breadth that was similar.

V was shortened by 1 base and J by 0 bases, with 7 bases between the two germline ends. CDR1 SGHRS and CDR2 YFSETQ come from the germline V gene. This CDR3 comprises 14 residues. The rearrangement joins TRBV5-1 to TRBJ1-1; D is ambiguous. Sample: peripheral blood, taken in a trial of Ad26.COV2.S vaccine versus placebo. The TCR was taken from a person aged 18-65 years who received the Ad26.COV2.S COVID-19 vaccine or a placebo. This CDR3 is CASSLQRLNTEAFF. The CDR3 DNA reads as TGCGCCAGCAGCTTGCAAAGACTGAACACTGAAGCTTTCTTT.